The next 21 T cell receptor beta chains were all read from a single sample in a study of siplizumab effects on memory and regulatory T cells. TCRdb's table, derived via immunoSEQ multiplex PCR, lists solely in-frame clones and lacks some. Among more than 85,000 clones listed, around 90% were seen once. Sequencing input: CD4+ T cells sorted from blood. Receptors were obtained from a human donor in good health.

The CDR3 spells CASSESRGTLNTEAFF. The DNA of the CDR3 is TGCGCCAGCAGTGAGTCCCGAGGGACACTGAACACTGAAGCTTTCTTT. The chain combines TRBV10-1 with TRBJ1-1; possible D gene TRBD1, 6 bases. Trimming left V 0 bases short and J 0 bases short, with 11 bases between. The CDR3 totals 16 residues. Germline V gene sequence: CDR1 WNHNN, CDR2 SYGVQD (reference sequence).

The chain joins TRBV7-9 to TRBJ2-7; no clear D. This CDR3 comprises 14 residues. Per germline, CDR1 SEHNR and CDR2 FQNEAQ (reference sequence). Trimming left V 5 bases short and J 4 bases short, with 15 bases between. The CDR3 sequence: CASSRRTALYEQYF. The CDR3 coding sequence is TGTGCCAGCAGCCGAAGAACAGCCCTATACGAGCAGTACTTC.

The V gene is TRBV5-4, the J gene TRBJ1-4; 7 bases are shared with TRBD1. Germline V gene data show CDR1 as SGHNT and CDR2 as YYREEE (reference sequence). CDR3 length: 16 amino acids. V was pared by 4 bases and J by 0 bases, with 6 bases of the junction left unmatched. Written as DNA, the CDR3 is TGTGCCAGCAGCCCGGGACAGTGGGCAACTAATGAAAAACTGTTTTTT. This gives the protein CASSPGQWATNEKLFF. Full variable domain (rest looked up from reference TRBV5-4 and TRBJ1-4): ETGVTQSPTHLIKTRGQQVTLRCSSQSGHNTVSWYQQALGQGPQFIFQYYREEENGRGNFPPRFSGLQFPNYSSELNVNALELDDSALYLCASSPGQWATNEKLFFGSGTQLSVL.

The chain recombines TRBV5-1 with TRBJ2-1; 8 nucleotides align to TRBD2. Per germline, CDR1 SGHRS and CDR2 YFSETQ. The V gene end was trimmed by 0 bases and the J gene end by 2 bases; junction bases not matched to a gene: 4. The CDR3 loop spans 16 amino acids. The CDR3 region has the DNA TGCGCCAGCAGCTTGGTAGTAGCGGGAACCTACAATGAGCAGTTCTTC. It yields the protein CASSLVVAGTYNEQFF.

The V and J genes are TRBV6-4 and TRBJ2-3; D unresolved. The CDR3 totals 14 residues. Germline loops: CDR1 MRHNA, CDR2 SNTAGT. The V end lost 1 base, the J end lost 1 base, and 6 bases lay between the germline ends. The CDR3 sequence is CASSDLGGTDTQYF. The CDR3, as DNA: TGTGCCAGCAGTGACTTGGGCGGCACAGATACGCAGTATTTT.

The J gene is TRBJ2-7, the V gene TRBV5-6; D unresolved. Germline CDR1 and CDR2: SGHDT and YYEEEE. V was shortened by 7 bases and J by 3 bases, with 14 bases between the two germline ends. This CDR3 spans 13 amino acids. The DNA for the CDR3 is TGTGCCAGCTTCATTACATCGGGCTACGAGCAGTACTTC. As protein: CASFITSGYEQYF.

The V gene is TRBV5-5, the J gene TRBJ1-2; D possibly corresponds to TRBD1 (5 bases). The CDR3 covers 14 residues. V lost 4 bases and J 7 bases, leaving 17 bases between the germline ends. Germline V gene data show CDR1 as SGHKS and CDR2 as YYEKEE (reference sequence). CDR3 sequence: CASSTVGGNVGYTF. The CDR3 region has the DNA TGTGCCAGCAGCACCGTCGGGGGGAATGTTGGCTACACCTTC.

This clone was seen once. V is TRBV5-1 and J is TRBJ2-2; TRBD1 aligns across 8 bases. The V and J ends lost 4 bases and 9 bases, in that order; junction bases with no gene match: 11. This CDR3 has 15 residues. Germline assignment: CDR1 SGHRS and CDR2 YFSETQ. CDR3 amino acids: CASSPTGEETRELFF. The CDR3 DNA reads TGCGCCAGCAGCCCGACAGGGGAAGAGACCAGGGAGCTGTTTTTT.

The chain carries TRBV6-5 and TRBJ2-1, with 8 bases fitting TRBD2. The CDR3 runs 14 residues. Germline V gene lookup returns CDR1 MNHEY and CDR2 SVGAGI. The V and J ends lost 11 bases and 4 bases, in that order; junction bases with no gene match: 10. The CDR3 sequence is CASGAGVGYNEQFF. The CDR3 nucleotides are TGTGCCTCGGGAGCGGGAGTTGGTTACAATGAGCAGTTCTTC.

The rearrangement links TRBV15 to TRBJ2-1; 8 bases agree with TRBD2. The CDR3 runs 14 residues. After removal of 4 bases from V and 6 bases from J, the junction contained 5 bases not matched to a gene. Looked up from germline, CDR1 is LNHNV and CDR2 is YYDKDF (reference sequence). This CDR3 is CATSNSRGGNEQFF. CDR3 DNA: TGTGCCACCAGCAATAGCCGGGGGGGCAATGAGCAGTTCTTC.

This chain links TRBV27 with TRBJ2-7; D uncertain. The CDR3 is made up of 13 amino acids. Germline lookup yields CDR1 MNHEY and CDR2 SMNVEV (reference sequence). V dropped 0 bases and J dropped 3 bases, with 6 bases sitting between them. The chain's CDR3 is CASSLSPNYEQYF. CDR3 nucleotide sequence: TGTGCCAGCAGTTTATCGCCAAACTACGAGCAGTACTTC.

The chain carries TRBV6-5 and TRBJ1-2, with 9 bases identical to TRBD1. The CDR3 is made up of 14 amino acids. The junction had 11 bases not matched to a gene; V was cut back by 6 bases and J by 9 bases. The germline CDR1 and CDR2 sequences are MNHEY and SVGAGI. In DNA, the CDR3 is TGTGCCAGCAGCGAACAACAGGGGGCGATGCGCTACACCTTC. Its protein is CASSEQQGAMRYTF.

This rearrangement joins TRBV6-5 to TRBJ2-1; 7 nucleotides align to TRBD2. CDR1 and CDR2 from the germline V gene are MNHEY and SVGAGI. With V trimmed by 2 bases and J by 4 bases, 5 bases remained unmatched. The CDR3 length is 15 residues. The CDR3: CASSYEAGEYNEQFF. DNA for the CDR3: TGTGCCAGCAGTTACGAGGCGGGGGAATACAATGAGCAGTTCTTC.

This clone was recorded once. The genes are TRBV29-1 and TRBJ2-5; the match to TRBD1 covers 8 bases. There are 15 residues in the CDR3. CDR1 is SQVTM and CDR2 is ANQGSEA in the germline V gene. After removal of 5 bases from V and 1 base from J, the junction contained 9 bases not matched to a gene. The CDR3 DNA follows: TGCAGCGTTTCCTCGCGAGGGACAGGCCAAGAGACCCAGTACTTC. Its translation: CSVSSRGTGQETQYF.

The chain joins TRBV7-9 to TRBJ2-4, with TRBD1 matching 8 bases. Germline V gene lookup returns CDR1 SEHNR and CDR2 FQNEAQ (reference sequence). The trim removed 5 bases at V and 7 bases at J, leaving 7 bases unmatched. This CDR3 comprises 14 residues. The CDR3: CASSTGQGTNIQYF. DNA for the CDR3: TGTGCCAGCAGCACCGGACAGGGTACGAACATTCAGTACTTC.

The chain recombines TRBV7-2 with TRBJ1-5, with 9 bases identical to TRBD1. The CDR3 is 15 amino acids. Looked up from germline, CDR1 is SGHTA and CDR2 is FQGNSA. Trimming at V came to 5 bases and at J to 5 bases, leaving 7 bases not matched to a gene. CDR3 loop: CASSPDRGKYQPQHF. The CDR3 DNA is TGTGCCAGCAGCCCCGACAGGGGGAAATATCAGCCCCAGCATTTT.

The chain employs TRBV6-1 and TRBJ1-2, with 9 bases fitting TRBD1. This CDR3 has 15 residues. Germline-derived CDR1 and CDR2 are MNHNS and SASEGT. With 1 base clipped from V and 8 bases from J, the junction kept 8 bases outside the gene matches. CDR3 sequence: CASSEGRTGEKGYTF. DNA for the CDR3: TGTGCCAGCAGTGAAGGGAGGACAGGGGAGAAAGGCTACACCTTC.

This chain joins TRBV5-1 and TRBJ2-7; 10 positions agree with TRBD1. Germline values: CDR1 SGHRS, CDR2 YFSETQ. The CDR3 covers 15 residues. V lost 0 bases to trimming and J lost 8 bases; unmatched junction nucleotides: 8. In DNA form, the CDR3 reads TGCGCCAGCAGCTTGGCCGCGGGACAGGGGAAAAAGCAGTACTTC. Translation gives CASSLAAGQGKKQYF.

V is TRBV18 and J is TRBJ2-2, with D perhaps matching TRBD2 (6 bases). Germline V gives CDR1 KGHSH, CDR2 LQKENI. Trimming took 5 bases from V and 3 from J, leaving 13 bases between them. The CDR3 consists of 15 residues. The CDR3 sequence: CASSAGLVYTGELFF. DNA for the CDR3: TGTGCCAGCTCAGCGGGGTTGGTTTACACCGGGGAGCTGTTTTTT.

The chain employs TRBV29-1 and TRBJ1-2, with unresolved D. Per the germline V gene, CDR1 is SQVTM and CDR2 is ANQGSEA. The CDR3 extends over 13 amino acids. The germline V and J ends were trimmed by 4 bases and 2 bases, with 11 bases remaining between them. Here the CDR3 DNA reads TGCAGCGTTGTACCGATCAAAAACTATGGCTACACCTTC. This translates into CSVVPIKNYGYTF.

The V gene is TRBV5-4, the J gene TRBJ2-2; D gene ambiguous. Per germline, CDR1 SGHNT and CDR2 YYREEE (reference sequence). There are 16 residues in the CDR3. The V and J ends lost 2 bases and 4 bases respectively, with 15 bases between them. The CDR3 coding sequence is TGTGCCAGCAGCTTTTCGTCCACGACCGGCACCGGGGAGCTGTTTTTT. Translation gives CASSFSSTTGTGELFF.